This is a list of T cell receptor beta chains from one sample in a study of T cell repertoires in cytomegalovirus infection. Via MiXCR, TCRdb re-called the reads, giving one row per CDR3 protein. Of 250,000 to 300,000 distinct CDR3 sequences detected, less than 25% appear once; the ten largest clones hold around 20%. Their antigen targets remain unknown. The sequences come from cultured PBMCs, collected from culture after CMV antigen stimulation. The receptors come from a human donor in good health (CMV status not recorded). Some clones in this sample may be carry-over from other donors' samples. Both conserved end residues are part of each CDR3. A D gene is named only where the DNA matches it firmly. Size tells how often a clone was seen (once, few, many) or the class of an expanded clone, and some rows leave it out.

cdr3_nt | cdr3_aa | d_call | cdr3_length | v_call | clone_size | j_call
TGTGCCAGCATCCCGCCTGAGAGCACTGAAGCTTTCTTT | CASIPPESTEAFF | . | 13 | TRBV28 | few | TRBJ1-1
TGTGCCAGCACCCACGGGGAGACCCAGTACTTC | CASTHGETQYF | . | 11 | TRBV6-2/TRBV6-3 | . | TRBJ2-5
TGTGCCAGCAGTCCGCATCAGGGGTTTGAAGCTTTCTTT | CASSPHQGFEAFF | . | 13 | TRBV6-6 | many | TRBJ1-1
TGCAGCGTCGGACAGAACACCGGGGAGCTGTTTTTT | CSVGQNTGELFF | . | 12 | TRBV29-1 | . | TRBJ2-2
TGTGCCACCAGCAGCGGGACGGATATTAACACTGAAGCTTTCTTT | CATSSGTDINTEAFF | . | 15 | TRBV15 | few | TRBJ1-1
TGTGCCACCAGCAGAGACGGGAGTACGAGCTCCTACAATGAGCAGTTCTTC | CATSRDGSTSSYNEQFF | . | 17 | TRBV15 | . | TRBJ2-1
TGTGCTAGCAGCTTACAAAGGACGGTGGAAGAGACCCAGTACTTC | CASSLQRTVEETQYF | . | 15 | TRBV7-7 | few | TRBJ2-5
TGTGCCAGCAGTCCGGGGGGGGCCAAAAACATTCAGTACTTC | CASSPGGAKNIQYF | TRBD2 | 14 | TRBV28 | many | TRBJ2-4
TGTGCCAGCAGCGAGCAGGGGACCTATAATTCACCCCTCCACTTT | CASSEQGTYNSPLHF | . | 15 | TRBV6-1 | . | TRBJ1-6
TGTGCCAGCAGCTTAGGCCTTGACATTCAGTACTTC | CASSLGLDIQYF | . | 12 | TRBV7-2 | . | TRBJ2-4
TGTGCCAGCAGCCAACAGGGACAGGGAGATTCACCCCTCCACTTT | CASSQQGQGDSPLHF | TRBD1 | 15 | TRBV3-1 | . | TRBJ1-6
TGCAGCGTTGATCCTAGCGGGACAACGAACACCGGGGAGCTGTTTTTT | CSVDPSGTTNTGELFF | TRBD2 | 16 | TRBV29-1 | few | TRBJ2-2
TGTGCCAGCAGCCCTCAGGGGAATCAGCCCCAGCATTTT | CASSPQGNQPQHF | . | 13 | TRBV7-2 | . | TRBJ1-5
TGTGCCTGGAGTAAGTCGCGGGGCTACTACGAGCAGTACTTC | CAWSKSRGYYEQYF | . | 14 | TRBV30 | . | TRBJ2-7